A selection of T cell receptor beta chains follows, all from one sample in a study of cytomegalovirus exposure and HLA in healthy donors. The table came from immunoSEQ multiplex PCR; TCRdb's copy has only in-frame clones and leaves some out. The sample yields about 120,000 clones, 77% seen once. Sequencing used PBMCs. Receptors were obtained from a man aged 40-49 years in good health and CMV-seropositive. Both conserved end residues are part of each CDR3. D genes are given only for firm matches. Expanded clones are given a class, and other clones once, few, many or no size at all.

. | TRBJ1-1 | TRBV7-2 | . | 13 | TGTGCCAGCAGCTTGGGGATAAGGGGAGGGGCTTTCTTT | CASSLGIRGGAFF
. | TRBJ2-1 | TRBV11-3 | TRBD2 | 15 | TGTGCCAGCAGCTACGGACTAGCGGGGTACAATGAGCAGTTCTTC | CASSYGLAGYNEQFF
once | TRBJ1-2 | TRBV10-3 | . | 13 | TGTGCCATCAAGGCTTCAGGGCTGATTGGCTACACCTTC | CAIKASGLIGYTF
. | TRBJ1-4 | TRBV28 | TRBD1 | 14 | TGTGCCAGCAGCCCGGGACAGGGGGCCCCCAAACTGTTTTTT | CASSPGQGAPKLFF
few | TRBJ2-1 | TRBV18 | TRBD1 | 13 | TGTGCCAGCTCACGGGACAGGGGCAATGAGCAGTTCTTC | CASSRDRGNEQFF
. | TRBJ2-3 | TRBV5-4 | TRBD2 | 15 | TGTGCCAGCAGCTTAACTAGCGGGGTCACAGATACGCAGTATTTT | CASSLTSGVTDTQYF
. | TRBJ1-5 | TRBV7-9 | TRBD1 | 15 | TGTTCCAGCAGCTTAGGGGGCTTAAGCAATCAGCCCCAGCATTTT | CSSSLGGLSNQPQHF
. | TRBJ2-1 | TRBV27 | . | 14 | TGTGCCAGCTCCATACAAATCTCGGGGAATGAGCAGTTCTTC | CASSIQISGNEQFF
. | TRBJ1-1 | TRBV15 | . | 14 | TGTGCCACCAGCAGAGATTCAGGGTTCACTGAAGCTTTCTTT | CATSRDSGFTEAFF
. | TRBJ1-2 | TRBV6-1 | . | 12 | TGTGCCAGCATTGGACAGCTTGTTGGCTACACCTTC | CASIGQLVGYTF
. | TRBJ2-3 | TRBV6-6 | . | 16 | TGTGCCAGCAGTTACGTACTAGGGTGGGGAACAGATACGCAGTATTTT | CASSYVLGWGTDTQYF
. | TRBJ1-2 | TRBV7-2 | . | 12 | TGTGCCAGCAGCTTGGACAGCTATGGCTACACCTTC | CASSLDSYGYTF
. | TRBJ1-3 | TRBV25-1 | . | 17 | TGTGCCAGCAGTGGTGGACAGTCTACTTACTCTGGAAACACCATATATTTT | CASSGGQSTYSGNTIYF
medium-sized | TRBJ1-5 | TRBV4-2 | TRBD1 | 16 | TGTGCCAGCAGCCCGCCATTGGGACAGGGGGACCAGCCCCAGCATTTT | CASSPPLGQGDQPQHF